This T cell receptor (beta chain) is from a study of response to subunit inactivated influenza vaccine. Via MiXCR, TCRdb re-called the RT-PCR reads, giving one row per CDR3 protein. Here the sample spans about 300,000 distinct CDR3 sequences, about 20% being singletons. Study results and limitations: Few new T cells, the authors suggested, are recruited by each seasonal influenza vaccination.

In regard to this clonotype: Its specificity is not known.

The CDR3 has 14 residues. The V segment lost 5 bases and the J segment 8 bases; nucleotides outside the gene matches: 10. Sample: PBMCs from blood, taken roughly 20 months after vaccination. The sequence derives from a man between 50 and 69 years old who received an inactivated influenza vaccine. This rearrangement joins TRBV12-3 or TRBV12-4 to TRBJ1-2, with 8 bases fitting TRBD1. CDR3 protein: CASSTTGGMRGYTF. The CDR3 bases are TGTGCCAGCAGTACTACAGGGGGTATGAGGGGCTACACCTTC.